This paragraph reports one T cell receptor (beta chain). The sample belongs to a study of T cells in Graves' hyperthyroidism and ophthalmopathy. TCR beta CDR3 regions were amplified from RNA transcripts. The TCR CDR3 first-round RT-PCR relied on the HTBI primer set. A single record per CDR3 protein comes from TCRdb applying MiXCR to the multiplex PCR reads. The table lists a few hundred thousand distinct CDR3 sequences, approximately 14% of them singletons. Each patient was aged 18 to 65 and had newly diagnosed hyperthyroidism of under 2 months' duration. Researchers barred patients who had uncontrolled infection, other autoimmune disease, pregnancy or lactation. The diagnoses drew upon clinical symptoms, serum thyroxine and TRAb, thyroid ultrasound and orbital computed tomography. PBMCs were obtained from approximately 10 ml fresh peripheral blood. What was sequenced was blood. This clonotype was obtained from a woman younger than 30 with Graves' hyperthyroidism that later progressed to Graves' ophthalmopathy.

CDR3 nucleotides: TGTGCCAGCGGCCGGTGGGCTAGAGAGACCCAGTACTTC. As protein: CASGRWARETQYF. The chain links TRBV7-6 to TRBJ2-5, with no clear D. Trimming cost V 8 bases and J 4 bases, with 14 bases left between them. The CDR3 covers 13 residues. Germline CDR1 is SGHVS and CDR2 is FNYEAQ. Complete variable domain (other parts from reference TRBV7-6 and TRBJ2-5): GAGVSQSPRYKVTKRGQDVALRCDPISGHVSLYWYRQALGQGPEFLTYFNYEAQQDKSGLPNDRFSAERPEGSISTLTIQRTEQRDSAMYRCASGRWARETQYFGPGTRLLVL.